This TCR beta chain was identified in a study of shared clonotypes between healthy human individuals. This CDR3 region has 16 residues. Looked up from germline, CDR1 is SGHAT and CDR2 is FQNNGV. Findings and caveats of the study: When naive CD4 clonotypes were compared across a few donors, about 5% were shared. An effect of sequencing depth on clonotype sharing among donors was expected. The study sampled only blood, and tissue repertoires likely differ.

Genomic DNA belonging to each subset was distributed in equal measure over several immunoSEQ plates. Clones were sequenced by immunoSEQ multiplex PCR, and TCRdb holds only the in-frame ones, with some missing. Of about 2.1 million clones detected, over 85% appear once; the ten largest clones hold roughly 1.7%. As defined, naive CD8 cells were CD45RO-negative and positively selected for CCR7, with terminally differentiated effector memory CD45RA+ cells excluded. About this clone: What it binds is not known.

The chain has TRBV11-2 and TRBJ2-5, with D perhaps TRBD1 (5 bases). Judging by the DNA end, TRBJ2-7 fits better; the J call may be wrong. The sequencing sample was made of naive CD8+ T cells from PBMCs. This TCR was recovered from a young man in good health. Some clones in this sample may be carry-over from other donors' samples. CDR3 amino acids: CASSSKTRQLSYEQYF. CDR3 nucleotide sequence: TGTGCCAGCAGCTCCAAGACGAGACAGCTATCCTACGAGCAGTACTTC.